This T cell receptor beta chain was recovered during a study of pediatric ulcerative colitis. Study-wide context: Disease was pancolitis in over five and left-sided in two, histology-confirmed. Study-level points and caveats: Acute severe colitis showed lower rectal diversity from clonal expansions.

Turning to this clone: No antigen is known for it.

During colonoscopy, one to two rectal pinch biopsies were collected. V shed 5 bases, J shed 0 bases, and the junction held 4 bases outside the gene matches. The length of the CDR3 is 16 residues. Germline V gene data show CDR1 as LNHDA and CDR2 as SQIVND (reference sequence). Sequencing was at survey level. Samples were sequenced at Survey level, maximum 500,000 reads. Data came from immunoSEQ multiplex PCR; TCRdb stores just in-frame clones and leaves some out. The profile shows about 36,000 clones, roughly 73% of them singletons. Sequencing was done on a sample of gut tissue. The receptor was isolated from a boy younger than 18 with moderate ulcerative colitis. The J gene is TRBJ2-6, the V gene TRBV19; 7 bases match TRBD1. DNA for the CDR3: TGTGCCAGTAGTCCCGGGACAGCCTCTGGGGCCAACGTCCTGACTTTC. It encodes CASSPGTASGANVLTF.